These 4 T cell receptor beta chains originate from one sample sequenced in a study of TIL therapy for anti-PD-1-resistant metastatic lung cancer. The immunoSEQ assay was v3. This table comes from immunoSEQ multiplex PCR, and its TCRdb copy is limited to in-frame clones, with some not included. Among about 60,000 clones listed, around 68% were seen once. Regarding time point: pre-treatment sample, taken before nivolumab and TIL therapy. The material sequenced was blood, taken at baseline. All receptors derive from a person aged 25-79 years with non-small cell lung cancer.

The chain is built from TRBV6-5 and TRBJ2-1; 9 bases are shared with TRBD2. V lost 7 bases and J lost 9; bases outside the gene matches: 4. CDR3 length: 12 residues. Germline lookup yields CDR1 MNHEY and CDR2 SVGAGI. CDR3 sequence: CASKRGVAEQFF. CDR3 sequence (DNA): TGTGCCAGCAAGCGGGGGGTAGCTGAGCAGTTCTTC.

This clone appeared a single time. As DNA, the CDR3 is TGCGCCAGCAGCTCTACGGGGGGGTCCTACGAGCAGTACTTC. It is translated as CASSSTGGSYEQYF. This sequence joins TRBV5-1 and TRBJ2-7; 8 positions agree with TRBD2. There are 14 residues in the CDR3. Germline trimming cut 3 bases from V and 1 base from J; bases unmatched to any gene: 3. The germline CDR1 and CDR2 sequences are SGHRS and YFSETQ.

CDR3 loop: CASHRNGPQHF. The CDR3 region has the DNA TGTGCCAGCCACCGGAATGGGCCCCAGCATTTT. The J gene is TRBJ1-5, the V gene TRBV6-1; no firm D call. The CDR3 is 11 amino acids. Trimming left V 8 bases short and J 9 bases short, with 11 bases between. CDR1 MNHNS and CDR2 SASEGT come from the germline V gene.

This chain connects TRBV12-5 to TRBJ2-6; D not resolved. The germline V gene encodes CDR1 LGHNT and CDR2 FRNRAP. This CDR3 spans 17 amino acids. V was pared by 2 bases and J by 0 bases, with 11 bases between. CDR3 in amino acids: CASGLSAGNSGANVLTF. CDR3 sequence (DNA): TGTGCTAGTGGTTTGTCGGCAGGAAACTCTGGGGCCAACGTCCTGACTTTC. The full variable domain, completed using reference TRBV12-5 and TRBJ2-6, is DARVTQTPRHKVTEMGQEVTMRCQPILGHNTVFWYRQTMMQGLELLAYFRNRAPLDDSGMPKDRFSAEMPDATLATLKIQPSEPRDSAVYFCASGLSAGNSGANVLTFGAGSRLTVL.